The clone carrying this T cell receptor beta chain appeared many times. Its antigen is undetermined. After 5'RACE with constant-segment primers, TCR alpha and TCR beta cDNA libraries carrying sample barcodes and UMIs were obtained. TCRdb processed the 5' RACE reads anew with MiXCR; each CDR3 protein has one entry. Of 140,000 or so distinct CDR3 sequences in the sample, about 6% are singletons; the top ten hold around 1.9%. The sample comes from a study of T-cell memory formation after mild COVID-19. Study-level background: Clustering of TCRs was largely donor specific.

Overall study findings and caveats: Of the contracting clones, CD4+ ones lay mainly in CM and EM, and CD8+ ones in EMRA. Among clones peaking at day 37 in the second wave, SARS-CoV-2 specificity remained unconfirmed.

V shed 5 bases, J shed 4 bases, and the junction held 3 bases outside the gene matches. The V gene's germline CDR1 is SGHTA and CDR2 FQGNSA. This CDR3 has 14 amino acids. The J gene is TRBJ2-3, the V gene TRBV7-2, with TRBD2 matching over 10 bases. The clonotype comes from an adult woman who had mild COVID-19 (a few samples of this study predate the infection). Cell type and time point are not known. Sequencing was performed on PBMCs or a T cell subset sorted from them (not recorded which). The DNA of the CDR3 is TGTGCCAGCAGCCCGGGGACTAGCGCAGATACGCAGTATTTT. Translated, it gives CASSPGTSADTQYF.